This T cell receptor beta chain was captured by sequencing in a study of blood T cells in healthy people across ages. Overall study results and limits: Age showed a roughly linear inverse relationship with TCR beta diversity per million T cells. Diversity estimated from one million T cells was considered an underestimate. Long-lived and aged donors differed, with more naive CD4+ cells and higher diversity in the long-lived.

The extraction recovered at least 5 micrograms of total RNA per sample. PCR was performed a second time for roughly 7 to 12 cycles using a sample-barcoded 5' primer and a J-beta primer mix. TCRdb reanalysed the 5' RACE reads using MiXCR and keeps one entry per CDR3 protein. The data contain approximately 940,000 distinct CDR3 sequences, roughly 50% of them singletons. Details on this clonotype: Its antigen is currently unknown. The junction departs from the called germline gene at one end, perhaps through a read error.

Source material: blood. The TCR comes from a man aged 25 to 45 in good health.

The CDR3 sequence is CASGQEGGRTGANVLTF. The CDR3 DNA sequence: TGCGCCAGCGGCCAAGAGGGGGGTCGTACTGGGGCCAACGTCCTGACTTTC. The chain employs TRBV4-1 and TRBJ2-6; either TRBD1 or TRBD2 may supply D (6 bases each). Per germline, CDR1 MGHRA and CDR2 YSYEKL. The CDR3 loop spans 17 amino acids.